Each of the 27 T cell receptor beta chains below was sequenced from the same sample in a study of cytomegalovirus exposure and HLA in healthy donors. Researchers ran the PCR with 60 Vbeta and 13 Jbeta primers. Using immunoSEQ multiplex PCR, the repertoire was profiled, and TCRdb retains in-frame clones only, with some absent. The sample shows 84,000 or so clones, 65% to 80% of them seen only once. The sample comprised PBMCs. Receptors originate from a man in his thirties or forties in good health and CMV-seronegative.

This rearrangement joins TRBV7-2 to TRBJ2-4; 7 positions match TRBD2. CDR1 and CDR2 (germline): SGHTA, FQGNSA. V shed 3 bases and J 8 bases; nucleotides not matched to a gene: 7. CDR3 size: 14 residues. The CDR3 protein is CASSLGGSGYIQYF. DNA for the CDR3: TGTGCCAGCAGCTTGGGGGGGTCTGGGTACATTCAGTACTTC.

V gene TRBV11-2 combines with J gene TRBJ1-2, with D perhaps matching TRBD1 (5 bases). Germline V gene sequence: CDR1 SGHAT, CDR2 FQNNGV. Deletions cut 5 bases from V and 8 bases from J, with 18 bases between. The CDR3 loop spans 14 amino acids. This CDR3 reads CASSPRYQEGGYTF. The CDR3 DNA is TGTGCCAGCAGCCCCCGGTATCAGGAGGGGGGCTACACCTTC. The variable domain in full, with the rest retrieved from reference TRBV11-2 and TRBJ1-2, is EAGVAQSPRYKIIEKRQSVAFWCNPISGHATLYWYQQILGQGPKLLIQFQNNGVVDDSQLPKDRFSAERLKGVDSTLKIQPAKLEDSAVYLCASSPRYQEGGYTFGSGTRLTVV.

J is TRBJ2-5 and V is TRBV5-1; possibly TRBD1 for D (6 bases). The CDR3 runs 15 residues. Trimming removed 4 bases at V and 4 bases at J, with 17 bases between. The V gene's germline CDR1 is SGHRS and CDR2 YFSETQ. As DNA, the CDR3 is TGCGCCAGCAGCCCCAATATGGGGGCCCCAGAGACCCAGTACTTC. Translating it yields CASSPNMGAPETQYF.

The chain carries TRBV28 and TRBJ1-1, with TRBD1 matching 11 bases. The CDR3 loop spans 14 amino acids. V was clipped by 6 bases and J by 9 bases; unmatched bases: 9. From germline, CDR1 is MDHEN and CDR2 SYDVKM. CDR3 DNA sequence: TGTGCCAGCAGCCCGCCAGGACAGGGGGCAAAAGCTTTCTTT. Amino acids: CASSPPGQGAKAFF. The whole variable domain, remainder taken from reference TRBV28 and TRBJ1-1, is DVKVTQSSRYLVKRTGEKVFLECVQDMDHENMFWYRQDPGLGLRLIYFSYDVKMKEKGDIPEGYSVSREKKERFSLILESASTNQTSMYLCASSPPGQGAKAFFGQGTRLTVV.

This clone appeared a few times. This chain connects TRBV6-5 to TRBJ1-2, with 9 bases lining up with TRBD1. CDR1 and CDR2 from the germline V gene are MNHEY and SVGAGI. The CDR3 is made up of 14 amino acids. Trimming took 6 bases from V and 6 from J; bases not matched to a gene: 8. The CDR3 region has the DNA TGTGCCAGCAGATATCCGGGACAGGGTGATGGCTACACCTTC. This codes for CASRYPGQGDGYTF.

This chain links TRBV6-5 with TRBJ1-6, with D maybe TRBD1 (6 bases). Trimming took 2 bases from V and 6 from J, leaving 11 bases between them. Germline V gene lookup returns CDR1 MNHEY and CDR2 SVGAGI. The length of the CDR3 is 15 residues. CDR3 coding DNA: TGTGCCAGCAGTTACGGGCAGGGGTCTAATTCACCCCTCCACTTT. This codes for CASSYGQGSNSPLHF.

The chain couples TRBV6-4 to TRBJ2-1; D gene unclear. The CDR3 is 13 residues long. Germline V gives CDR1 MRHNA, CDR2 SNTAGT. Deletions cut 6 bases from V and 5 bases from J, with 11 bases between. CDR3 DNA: TGTGCCAGCAGCCAGGATTCAAACAATGAGCAGTTCTTC. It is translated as CASSQDSNNEQFF.

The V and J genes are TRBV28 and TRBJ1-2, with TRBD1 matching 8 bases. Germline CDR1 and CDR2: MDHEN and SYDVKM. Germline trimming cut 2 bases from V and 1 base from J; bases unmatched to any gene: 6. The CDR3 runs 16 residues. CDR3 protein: CASSLIQDRDNYGYTF. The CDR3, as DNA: TGTGCCAGCAGTTTAATTCAGGACAGGGATAACTATGGCTACACCTTC.

The CDR3 region is CASSGGWVAGVQETQYF. CDR3 in DNA: TGTGCCAGCAGTGGAGGGTGGGTAGCGGGGGTTCAAGAGACCCAGTACTTC. The gene calls are TRBV2 and TRBJ2-5; TRBD2 matches 9 bases. This CDR3 comprises 17 residues. Losses at the gene ends were 4 bases for V and 2 bases for J; bases not matched to a gene: 11. Germline CDR1 and CDR2: SNHLY and FYNNEI.

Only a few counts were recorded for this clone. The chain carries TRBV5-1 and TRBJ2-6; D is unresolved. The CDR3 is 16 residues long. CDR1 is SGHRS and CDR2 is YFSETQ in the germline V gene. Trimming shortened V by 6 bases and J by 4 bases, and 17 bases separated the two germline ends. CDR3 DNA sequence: TGCGCCAGCACGGGTAACGTCGGCTCGGGGGCCAACGTCCTGACTTTC. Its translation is CASTGNVGSGANVLTF.

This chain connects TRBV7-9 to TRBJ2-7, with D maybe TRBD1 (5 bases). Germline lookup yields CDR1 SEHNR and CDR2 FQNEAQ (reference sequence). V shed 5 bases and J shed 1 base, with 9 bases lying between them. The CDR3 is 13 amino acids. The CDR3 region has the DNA TGTGCCAGCAGCCGTACAGGATCCTACGAGCAGTACTTC. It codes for CASSRTGSYEQYF. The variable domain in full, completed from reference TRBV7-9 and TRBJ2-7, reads DTGVSQNPRHKITKRGQNVTFRCDPISEHNRLYWYRQTLGQGPEFLTYFQNEAQLEKSRLLSDRFSAERPKGSFSTLEIQRTEQGDSAMYLCASSRTGSYEQYFGPGTRLTVT.

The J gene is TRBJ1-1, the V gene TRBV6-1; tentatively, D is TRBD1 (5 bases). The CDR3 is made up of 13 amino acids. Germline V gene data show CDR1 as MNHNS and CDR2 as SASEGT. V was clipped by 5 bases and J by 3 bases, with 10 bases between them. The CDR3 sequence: CASSYTGDTEAFF. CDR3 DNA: TGTGCCAGCAGTTATACGGGGGACACTGAAGCTTTCTTT.

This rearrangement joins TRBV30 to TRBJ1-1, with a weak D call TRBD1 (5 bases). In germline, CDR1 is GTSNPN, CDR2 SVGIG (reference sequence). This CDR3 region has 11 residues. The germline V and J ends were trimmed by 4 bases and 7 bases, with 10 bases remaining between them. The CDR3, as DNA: TGTGCCTGGAATAAGGGACTTGAAGCTTTCTTT. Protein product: CAWNKGLEAFF.

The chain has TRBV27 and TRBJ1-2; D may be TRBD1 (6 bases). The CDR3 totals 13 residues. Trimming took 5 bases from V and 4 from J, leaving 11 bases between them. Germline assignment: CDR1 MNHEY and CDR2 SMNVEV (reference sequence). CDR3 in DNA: TGTGCCAGCAGTAGGGGAGGGGGCTATGGCTACACCTTC. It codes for CASSRGGGYGYTF.

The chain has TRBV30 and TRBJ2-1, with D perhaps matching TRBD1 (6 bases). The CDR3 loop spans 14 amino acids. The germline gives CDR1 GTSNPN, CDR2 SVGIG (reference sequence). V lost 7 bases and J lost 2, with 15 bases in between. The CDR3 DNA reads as TGTGCCTACGAGGCAGGGGACGCCTACAATGAGCAGTTCTTC. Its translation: CAYEAGDAYNEQFF.

The CDR3 loop is CASNRGSGYTF. The CDR3 coding sequence is TGTGCCAGCAACAGGGGGTCTGGCTACACCTTC. The gene calls are TRBV6-1 and TRBJ1-2, with TRBD1 matching over 8 bases. V lost 7 bases, J lost 7 bases, and 2 bases stayed unmatched. Germline V lookup: CDR1 MNHNS, CDR2 SASEGT. This CDR3 region has 11 residues.

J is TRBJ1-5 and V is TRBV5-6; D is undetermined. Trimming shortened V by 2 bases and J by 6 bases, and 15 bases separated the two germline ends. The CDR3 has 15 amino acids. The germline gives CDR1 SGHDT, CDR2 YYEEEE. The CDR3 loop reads CASSFGGLRGQPQHF. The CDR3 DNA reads TGTGCCAGCAGCTTCGGAGGTTTACGGGGTCAGCCCCAGCATTTT.

The CDR3 nucleotides read TGTGCCTGGAGTGGAACAGGGGCCCACTATGGCTACACCTTC. Amino acid sequence: CAWSGTGAHYGYTF. The genes are TRBV30 and TRBJ1-2; 7 bases line up with TRBD1. This CDR3 is built from 14 residues. In germline, CDR1 is GTSNPN, CDR2 SVGIG (reference sequence). With V trimmed by 1 base and J by 3 bases, 5 bases remained unmatched. Drawing the rest from reference TRBV30 and TRBJ1-2, the complete variable domain is SQTIHQWPATLVQPVGSPLSLECTVEGTSNPNLYWYRQAAGRGLQLLFYSVGIGQISSEVPQNLSASRPQDRQFILSSKKLLLSDSGFYLCAWSGTGAHYGYTFGSGTRLTVV.

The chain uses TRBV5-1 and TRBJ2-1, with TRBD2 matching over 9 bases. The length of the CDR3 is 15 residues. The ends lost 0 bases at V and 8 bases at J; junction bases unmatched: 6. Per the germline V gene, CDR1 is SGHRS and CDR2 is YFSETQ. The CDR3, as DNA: TGCGCCAGCAGCTTGGCAGCGGGGGGAATCGATGAGCAGTTCTTC. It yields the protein CASSLAAGGIDEQFF.

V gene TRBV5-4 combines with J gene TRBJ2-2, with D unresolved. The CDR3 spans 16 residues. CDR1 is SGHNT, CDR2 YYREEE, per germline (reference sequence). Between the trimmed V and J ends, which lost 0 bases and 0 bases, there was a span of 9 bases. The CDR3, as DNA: TGTGCCAGCAGCTTGGGGTCCAGCGCGAACACCGGGGAGCTGTTTTTT. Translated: CASSLGSSANTGELFF.

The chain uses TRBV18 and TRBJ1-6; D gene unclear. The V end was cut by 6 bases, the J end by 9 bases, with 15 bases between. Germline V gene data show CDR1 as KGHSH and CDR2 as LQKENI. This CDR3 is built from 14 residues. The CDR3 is CASSLDGGTSPLHF. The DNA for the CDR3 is TGTGCCAGCTCTCTGGACGGAGGAACTTCACCCCTCCACTTT.

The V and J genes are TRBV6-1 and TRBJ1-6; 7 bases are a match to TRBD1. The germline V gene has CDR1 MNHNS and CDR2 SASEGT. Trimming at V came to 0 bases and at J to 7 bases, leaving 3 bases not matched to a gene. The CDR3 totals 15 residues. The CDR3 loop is CASSEAKGANSPLHF. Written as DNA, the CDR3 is TGTGCCAGCAGTGAAGCAAAGGGGGCGAATTCACCCCTCCACTTT.

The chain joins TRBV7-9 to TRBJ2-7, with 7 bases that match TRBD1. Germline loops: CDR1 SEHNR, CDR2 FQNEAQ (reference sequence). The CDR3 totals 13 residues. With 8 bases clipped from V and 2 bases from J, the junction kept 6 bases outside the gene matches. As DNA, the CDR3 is TGTGCCAGCGGACAGGTAGGGACCTACGAGCAGTACTTC. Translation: CASGQVGTYEQYF. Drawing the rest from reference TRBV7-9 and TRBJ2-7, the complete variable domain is DTGVSQNPRHKITKRGQNVTFRCDPISEHNRLYWYRQTLGQGPEFLTYFQNEAQLEKSRLLSDRFSAERPKGSFSTLEIQRTEQGDSAMYLCASGQVGTYEQYFGPGTRLTVT.

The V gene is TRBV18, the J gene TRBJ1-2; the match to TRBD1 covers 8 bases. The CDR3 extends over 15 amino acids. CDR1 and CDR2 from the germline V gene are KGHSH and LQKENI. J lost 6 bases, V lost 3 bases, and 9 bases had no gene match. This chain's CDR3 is CASSPSWTGMDGYTF. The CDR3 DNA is TGTGCCAGCTCACCCTCCTGGACAGGGATGGATGGCTACACCTTC.

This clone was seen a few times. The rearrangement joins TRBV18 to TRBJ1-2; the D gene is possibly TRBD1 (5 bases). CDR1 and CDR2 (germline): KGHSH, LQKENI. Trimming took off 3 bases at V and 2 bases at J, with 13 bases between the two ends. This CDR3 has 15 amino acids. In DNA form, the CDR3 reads TGTGCCAGCTCACCCGGGGGTGCCGCGAACTATGGCTACACCTTC. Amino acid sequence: CASSPGGAANYGYTF.

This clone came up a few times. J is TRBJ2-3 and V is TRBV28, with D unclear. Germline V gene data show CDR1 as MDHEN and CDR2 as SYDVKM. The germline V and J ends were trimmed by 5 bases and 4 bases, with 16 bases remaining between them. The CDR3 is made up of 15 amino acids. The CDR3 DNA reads TGTGCCAGCAGTAACCGCCCCGCGTCGGCAGATACGCAGTATTTT. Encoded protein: CASSNRPASADTQYF.

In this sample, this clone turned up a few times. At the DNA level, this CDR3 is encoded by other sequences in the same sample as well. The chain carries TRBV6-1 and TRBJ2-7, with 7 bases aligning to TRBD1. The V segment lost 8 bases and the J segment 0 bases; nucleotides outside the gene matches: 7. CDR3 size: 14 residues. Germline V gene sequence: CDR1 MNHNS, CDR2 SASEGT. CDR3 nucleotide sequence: TGTGCCAGCGTAGTGGGACAGAGCTCCTACGAGCAGTACTTC. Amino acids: CASVVGQSSYEQYF.